This T cell receptor beta chain is drawn from a study of blood T cell repertoires in COVID-19. About the research overall: Samples taken during acute and convalescent COVID-19 were collected in the United States, Italy and Spain.

There are 13 residues in the CDR3. Trimming removed 1 base at V and 6 bases at J, with 9 bases between. The germline gives CDR1 MNHEY, CDR2 SVGAGI. Original processing methods: By means of reference gene primer amplification, nucleated cell counts were estimated. Produced via immunoSEQ multiplex PCR; TCRdb's table is partial and in-frame only. V, J and clone size are taken as reported in that table, and D and trimming were inferred from the DNA itself. The sample yields some 200,000 clones, about 93% seen once. The specimen was peripheral blood. The chain uses TRBV6-5 and TRBJ1-1; D unresolved. This TCR derives from a man aged 45 to 65 with acute or convalescent COVID-19. DNA for the CDR3: TGTGCCAGCAGTTACTTAGAGGGAGCTGAAGCTTTCTTT. Protein sequence: CASSYLEGAEAFF.